A selection of T cell receptor beta chains follows, all from one sample in a study of CD8 T cells in ankylosing spondylitis. One entry per CDR3 protein, called by TCRdb with MiXCR from the 5' RACE reads. The sample comprises just under 550,000 distinct CDR3 sequences, approximately 12% of which are singletons, and approximately 7% rests with the top ten. Material for sequencing was blood, either unsorted or a sorted T cell fraction (not recorded which). These receptors originate from a male donor with ankylosing spondylitis. The CDR3 runs from the conserved cysteine through the conserved F or W. A D gene is named only where the DNA matches it firmly. Clone size is given for some rows only: seen once, a few or many times, or a class if the clone is expanded.

v_call: TRBV5-6; clone_size: NA; j_call: TRBJ2-6; d_call: NA; cdr3_nt: TGTGCCAGCAGCTTCGTCGACAGAGCCAATGCTGGGGCCAACGTCCTGACTTTC; cdr3_aa: CASSFVDRANAGANVLTF
v_call: TRBV2; clone_size: NA; j_call: TRBJ2-5; d_call: TRBD1; cdr3_nt: TGTGCCAGCAATAAACAGGGGGCCCAAGAGACCCAGTACTTC; cdr3_aa: CASNKQGAQETQYF
v_call: TRBV10-3; clone_size: many; j_call: TRBJ2-2; d_call: TRBD1; cdr3_nt: TGTGCCATCAGTGCAGACAGGGGCGAGAGGGAGCTGTTTTTT; cdr3_aa: CAISADRGERELFF
v_call: TRBV13; clone_size: few; j_call: TRBJ2-7; d_call: NA; cdr3_nt: TGTGCCAGCAGCTCCCGGGAATCACTCGAGCAGTACTTC; cdr3_aa: CASSSRESLEQYF
v_call: TRBV7-6; clone_size: NA; j_call: TRBJ2-3; d_call: NA; cdr3_nt: TGTGCCAGCAGCTTAGCGGGAGAGGCCACAGATACGCAGTATTTT; cdr3_aa: CASSLAGEATDTQYF
v_call: TRBV21-1; clone_size: few; j_call: TRBJ1-2; d_call: NA; cdr3_nt: TGTGCCAGCAGCAAAGCTGTGGGCAGGGCCGACTATGGCTACACCTTC; cdr3_aa: CASSKAVGRADYGYTF
v_call: TRBV5-1; clone_size: few; j_call: TRBJ1-2; d_call: NA; cdr3_nt: TGCGCCAGCAGCCATCCGGAGGAACAGCGTGGCTACACCTTC; cdr3_aa: CASSHPEEQRGYTF
v_call: TRBV6-5; clone_size: few; j_call: TRBJ1-5; d_call: NA; cdr3_nt: TGTGCCAGCAGTTACAAGCGAAATAGCAATCAGCCCCAGCATTTT; cdr3_aa: CASSYKRNSNQPQHF
v_call: TRBV5-1; clone_size: NA; j_call: TRBJ2-5; d_call: TRBD1; cdr3_nt: TGCGCCAGCAGCCGAGGACAGGAGTTAGAGACCCAGTACTTC; cdr3_aa: CASSRGQELETQYF
v_call: TRBV5-1; clone_size: NA; j_call: TRBJ1-1; d_call: TRBD1; cdr3_nt: TGCGCCAGCAGCCGGGACAGCCGCTTATTCACTGAAGCTTTCTTT; cdr3_aa: CASSRDSRLFTEAFF
v_call: TRBV29-1; clone_size: many; j_call: TRBJ2-3; d_call: TRBD2; cdr3_nt: TGCAGCGTTGACCTAGCGGGAGGGATCACAGATACGCAGTATTTT; cdr3_aa: CSVDLAGGITDTQYF
v_call: TRBV7-9; clone_size: many; j_call: TRBJ2-3; d_call: NA; cdr3_nt: TGTGCCAGCAGCTCCTTAGCGGACACGGGAGATACGCAGTATTTT; cdr3_aa: CASSSLADTGDTQYF
v_call: TRBV5-1; clone_size: NA; j_call: TRBJ1-2; d_call: NA; cdr3_nt: TGCGCCAGCAGCTCCCCGGACAGTAGTCGGGGCTACACCTTC; cdr3_aa: CASSSPDSSRGYTF
v_call: TRBV7-2; clone_size: few; j_call: TRBJ2-3; d_call: NA; cdr3_nt: TGTGCCAGCAGCTTAGTACGGGAGAGACCAGATACGCAGTATTTT; cdr3_aa: CASSLVRERPDTQYF
v_call: TRBV5-1; clone_size: NA; j_call: TRBJ1-4; d_call: TRBD1; cdr3_nt: TGCGCCAGCAGGCAGGGGACAGGGGGCAATGAAAAACTGTTTTTT; cdr3_aa: CASRQGTGGNEKLFF
v_call: TRBV20-1; clone_size: NA; j_call: TRBJ2-1; d_call: NA; cdr3_nt: TGCAGTGCTAGTCCCAGGCAAGGGGGTAGTGAGCAGTTCTTC; cdr3_aa: CSASPRQGGSEQFF